The 18 T cell receptor beta chains below all came from one sample that was sequenced in a study of kidney transplant recipient with SARS-CoV-2 infection. MiXCR, applied by TCRdb to the reads, yields one record per CDR3 protein. This sample has fewer than 250,000 distinct CDR3 sequences, with less than 35% found just once. The sample here was a blood sample, taken at baseline and on day 111 from a kidney transplant recipient. Receptor source: a young adult male patient who had COVID-19 and was a kidney transplant recipient. Part of the T cells may come from the graft donor.

This clonotype was counted many times. J is TRBJ1-6 and V is TRBV18; D is ambiguous. Trimming pared 3 bases from V and 8 bases from J, leaving 14 bases between. This CDR3 has 15 amino acids. From germline, CDR1 is KGHSH and CDR2 LQKENI. The CDR3 protein is CASSPTGRIYSPLHF. The CDR3 DNA reads TGTGCCAGCTCACCGACCGGGAGAATTTATTCACCCCTCCACTTT. Looking up the rest from reference TRBV18 and TRBJ1-6 gives the full variable domain: NAGVMQNPRHLVRRRGQEARLRCSPMKGHSHVYWYRQLPEEGLKFMVYLQKENIIDESGMPKERFSAEFPKEGPSILRIQQVVRGDSAAYFCASSPTGRIYSPLHFGNGTRLTVT.

The chain couples TRBV6-5 to TRBJ2-2, with 8 positions matching TRBD1. The junction had 2 bases not matched to a gene; V was cut back by 5 bases and J by 6 bases. The CDR3 is 13 residues long. From germline, CDR1 is MNHEY and CDR2 SVGAGI. As DNA, the CDR3 is TGTGCCAGCAGTCCAGGGGGCTCCGGGGAGCTGTTTTTT. As protein: CASSPGGSGELFF.

This clonotype was observed a few times. J is TRBJ2-1 and V is TRBV2, with 10 nucleotides matching TRBD2. This CDR3 comprises 14 residues. Germline V gives CDR1 SNHLY, CDR2 FYNNEI. J lost 10 bases, V lost 10 bases, and 13 bases had no gene match. The CDR3 region is CATQGLAGVHEQFF. For the CDR3, the DNA is TGTGCCACCCAGGGGCTAGCGGGAGTGCACGAGCAGTTCTTC. Together with reference TRBV2 and TRBJ2-1, the CDR3 gives the full variable domain: EPEVTQTPSHQVTQMGQEVILRCVPISNHLYFYWYRQILGQKVEFLVSFYNNEISEKSEIFDDQFSVERPDGSNFTLKIRSTKLEDSAMYFCATQGLAGVHEQFFGPGTRLTVL.

This clonotype was detected ten times or more. The chain uses TRBV6-6 and TRBJ1-2; D is perhaps TRBD1 (6 bases). Trimming cost V 0 bases and J 5 bases, with 19 bases left between them. CDR1 and CDR2 from the germline V gene are MNHNY and SVGAGI (reference sequence). The CDR3 length is 17 residues. The CDR3 is CASSYSGPGASSYGYTF. CDR3 coding DNA: TGTGCCAGCAGTTACTCTGGTCCAGGGGCCTCCTCATATGGCTACACCTTC.

Concerning this clonotype itself: It may be a read error: a sequence one base away is much more abundant. This chain joins TRBV10-3 and TRBJ1-2, with 9 nucleotides matching TRBD1. The CDR3 contains 15 residues. Per germline, CDR1 ENHRY and CDR2 SYGVKD. Trimming took 7 bases from V and 8 from J; bases not matched to a gene: 14. DNA for the CDR3: TGTGCCATCATAGGCACAACACAGGGGGCACGGGGCTACACCTTC. It translates to CAIIGTTQGARGYTF.

This clonotype was seen ten or more times. The chain joins TRBV20-1 to TRBJ1-1; possibly TRBD1 for D (6 bases). The CDR3 runs 12 residues. V gave up 7 bases and J gave up 1 base, with 10 bases separating them. The germline V gene has CDR1 DFQATT and CDR2 SNEGSKA (reference sequence). CDR3 nucleotide sequence: TGCAGTGGCACGACAGGGAACACTGAAGCTTTCTTT. As protein: CSGTTGNTEAFF.

This clonotype was detected many times. The chain links TRBV20-1 to TRBJ2-7; TRBD2 matches at 7 bases. Trimming took 0 bases from V and 4 from J; bases not matched to a gene: 0. Germline V gene lookup returns CDR1 DFQATT and CDR2 SNEGSKA (reference sequence). CDR3 length: 12 residues. The CDR3 region is CSAREREYEQYF. CDR3 sequence (DNA): TGCAGTGCTAGAGAGCGGGAGTACGAGCAGTACTTC.

This clonotype was counted at least ten times. V gene TRBV28 combines with J gene TRBJ2-1, with unresolved D. The CDR3 is made up of 12 amino acids. Germline V gives CDR1 MDHEN, CDR2 SYDVKM. Trimming took off 1 base at V and 10 bases at J, with 8 bases between the two ends. As DNA, the CDR3 is TGTGCCAGCAGTTTATTTGATCTAGAGCAGTTCTTC. It is translated as CASSLFDLEQFF.

The chain carries TRBV7-6 and TRBJ2-6; 8 bases align to TRBD1. The CDR3 extends over 18 amino acids. V shed 1 base, J shed 1 base, and the junction held 6 bases outside the gene matches. Germline CDR1 is SGHVS and CDR2 is FNYEAQ. As DNA, the CDR3 is TGTGCCAGCAGCTTAGGGCCAGGGGGCGCATCTGGGGCCAACGTCCTGACTTTC. Protein sequence: CASSLGPGGASGANVLTF.

Only a few counts were recorded for this clonotype. This chain uses TRBV4-3 with TRBJ2-1, with 11 bases aligning to TRBD1. Germline V gene sequence: CDR1 LGHNA, CDR2 YSLEER. Trimming took 3 bases from V and 5 from J; bases not matched to a gene: 3. The CDR3 sequence is 15 residues long. The CDR3 loop reads CASSQGTGGNNEQFF. CDR3 DNA sequence: TGCGCCAGCAGCCAGGGGACAGGGGGGAACAATGAGCAGTTCTTC.

This clonotype was seen at least ten times. The V call is TRBV8-2, the J call TRBJ1-2; the table's D call, TRBD1, was not checked against the DNA. TRBV8-2 is given as a pseudogene. The CDR3 has 16 amino acids. This CDR3 is CGSGAFDSRKTYGYTF. The DNA of the CDR3 is TGTGGCAGTGGGGCGTTTGATAGCCGAAAGACCTATGGCTACACCTTC.

This clonotype was seen repeatedly, ten times or more. The CDR3 sequence is CASTDEAGGVTGELFF. The CDR3 bases are TGTGCCAGCACTGATGAGGCGGGAGGGGTCACCGGGGAGCTGTTTTTT. The V and J genes are TRBV7-9 and TRBJ2-2, with 9 bases fitting TRBD2. Per germline, CDR1 SEHNR and CDR2 FQNEAQ (reference sequence). The J segment lost 4 bases and the V segment lost 7 bases, leaving 10 bases of the junction unmatched. The CDR3 spans 16 residues.

A note on this clonotype: One base away lies a much larger clone, so this may be a sequencing read error. This chain connects TRBV6-5 to TRBJ2-1, with 9 bases fitting TRBD2. The germline CDR1 and CDR2 sequences are MNHEY and SVGAGI. The CDR3 is 16 amino acids. The CDR3 is CTSSLNSGSFGNEQFF. The CDR3 region has the DNA TGTACCAGCAGTTTAAATAGCGGGAGTTTCGGCAATGAGCAGTTCTTC.

This clonotype was detected ten times or more. The CDR3 nucleotides read TGTGCCAGCACCCAAGGTTTCTATGGCTACACCTTC. Residues: CASTQGFYGYTF. V is TRBV28 and J is TRBJ1-2; D remains ambiguous. The CDR3 is 12 amino acids. Germline lookup yields CDR1 MDHEN and CDR2 SYDVKM. Trimming stripped 7 bases from V and 4 bases from J, with 10 bases between.

This clonotype appeared a single time. One base away lies a much larger clone, so this may be a sequencing read error. V and J are TRBV7-6 and TRBJ1-3; a possible D gene is TRBD1 (6 bases). The CDR3 is 15 residues long. Germline V CDR1 and CDR2: SGHVS, FNYEAQ. CDR3: CASSLGRGAGNTIHF. The CDR3 bases are TGTGCCAGCAGCTTAGGGAGGGGGGCCGGAAACACCATACATTTT.

There are many counts of this clonotype. This chain uses TRBV7-2 with TRBJ1-6; the D gene is possibly TRBD1 (5 bases). V shed 4 bases and J shed 8 bases, with 9 bases lying between them. CDR1 and CDR2 from the germline V gene are SGHTA and FQGNSA. The CDR3 is 13 residues long. In DNA, the CDR3 is TGTGCCAGCAGCTGGGCGGGGGATTCACCCCTCCACTTT. It codes for CASSWAGDSPLHF.

This clonotype showed up many times. This rearrangement joins TRBV16 to TRBJ1-2; no definite D call. V gave up 5 bases and J gave up 4 bases, with 23 bases separating them. CDR1 KGHSY and CDR2 FQNENV come from the germline V gene. The CDR3 is 17 residues long. The CDR3 sequence: CASSKYLVVRKTYGYTF. The CDR3 coding sequence is TGTGCCAGCAGCAAATATCTGGTCGTTAGAAAGACCTATGGCTACACCTTC.

This clonotype was found many times. The chain carries TRBV7-9 and TRBJ1-1, with D possibly TRBD1 on 5 matching bases. Germline loops: CDR1 SEHNR, CDR2 FQNEAQ (reference sequence). V lost 3 bases to trimming and J lost 2 bases, with 13 bases between them. The CDR3 totals 15 residues. The DNA of the CDR3 is TGTGCCAGCAGCTTGGGGGAAGTCCAAAACACTGAAGCTTTCTTT. Translated, it gives CASSLGEVQNTEAFF.